This passage covers 8 T cell receptor beta chains from one sample sequenced in a study of blood T cell repertoires in COVID-19. TCRdb's copy holds only in-frame clones and misses some; the assay was immunoSEQ multiplex PCR. The sample carries approximately 240,000 clones, roughly 84% recorded once. Sample: peripheral blood. The source is a woman aged 55-70 years who had recovered from COVID-19.

This chain joins TRBV11-2 and TRBJ2-1; 9 bases line up with TRBD1. In germline, CDR1 is SGHAT, CDR2 FQNNGV. J lost 2 bases, V lost 0 bases, and 5 bases had no gene match. This CDR3 has 17 amino acids. The CDR3 sequence: CASSLDVDRGTYNEQFF. The CDR3 nucleotides are TGTGCCAGCAGCTTAGATGTAGACAGGGGGACCTACAATGAGCAGTTCTTC. Full variable domain (rest looked up from reference TRBV11-2 and TRBJ2-1): EAGVAQSPRYKIIEKRQSVAFWCNPISGHATLYWYQQILGQGPKLLIQFQNNGVVDDSQLPKDRFSAERLKGVDSTLKIQPAKLEDSAVYLCASSLDVDRGTYNEQFFGPGTRLTVL.

The chain uses TRBV9 and TRBJ1-2; 8 bases agree with TRBD1. Losses at the gene ends were 4 bases for V and 2 bases for J; bases not matched to a gene: 4. The CDR3 is 14 amino acids. Germline-derived CDR1 and CDR2 are SGDLS and YYNGEE. The CDR3 region is CASSPRQGNYGYTF. The CDR3 DNA follows: TGTGCCAGCAGCCCCCGACAGGGGAACTATGGCTACACCTTC.

This rearrangement joins TRBV6-5 to TRBJ1-1; D call uncertain. CDR3 length equals 11 residues. CDR1 MNHEY and CDR2 SVGAGI come from the germline V gene. Trimming left V 3 bases short and J 8 bases short, with 7 bases between. The CDR3 spells CASSYRGEAFF. CDR3 in DNA: TGTGCCAGCAGTTATCGGGGAGAAGCTTTCTTT.

V is TRBV18 and J is TRBJ2-2; 8 bases fit TRBD2. J was trimmed by 4 bases and V by 3 bases; bases with no gene match: 4. The germline V gene has CDR1 KGHSH and CDR2 LQKENI. The CDR3 runs to 15 residues. The CDR3 loop reads CASSPEGTSTGELFF. In nucleotides, the CDR3 is TGTGCCAGCTCACCGGAGGGGACTAGCACCGGGGAGCTGTTTTTT. Full variable domain (outside the CDR3, taken from reference TRBV18 and TRBJ2-2): NAGVMQNPRHLVRRRGQEARLRCSPMKGHSHVYWYRQLPEEGLKFMVYLQKENIIDESGMPKERFSAEFPKEGPSILRIQQVVRGDSAAYFCASSPEGTSTGELFFGEGSRLTVL.

V usage is TRBV10-2 and J usage is TRBJ2-2, with D perhaps TRBD1 (6 bases). This CDR3 has 13 amino acids. The V end lost 8 bases, the J end lost 7 bases, and 14 bases lay between the germline ends. Germline CDR1 reads WSHSY; CDR2 reads SAAADI. This CDR3 is CASGSQGIGELFF. The CDR3 DNA follows: TGCGCCAGCGGGTCGCAGGGGATCGGGGAGCTGTTTTTT.

This chain joins TRBV7-2 and TRBJ1-5; D is uncertain. The germline V gene encodes CDR1 SGHTA and CDR2 FQGNSA. The CDR3 is 15 amino acids. V lost 4 bases and J 0 bases, leaving 10 bases between the germline ends. Written as DNA, the CDR3 is TGTGCCAGCAGCTGGTACAGCTATAGCAATCAGCCCCAGCATTTT. Translating gives CASSWYSYSNQPQHF.

This clone is a singleton in its sample. The chain carries TRBV29-1 and TRBJ2-5; tentatively, D is TRBD2 (5 bases). The germline gives CDR1 SQVTM, CDR2 ANQGSEA. The CDR3 has 15 residues. V lost 2 bases and J 5 bases, leaving 18 bases between the germline ends. For the CDR3, the DNA is TGCAGCGTTGAAAAGGTAGTGGCTAGCCGCGAGACCCAGTACTTC. Residues: CSVEKVVASRETQYF. The variable domain in full, completed from reference TRBV29-1 and TRBJ2-5, reads SAVISQKPSRDICQRGTSLTIQCQVDSQVTMMFWYRQQPGQSLTLIATANQGSEATYESGFVIDKFPISRPNLTFSTLTVSNMSPEDSSIYLCSVEKVVASRETQYFGPGTRLLVL.

The J gene is TRBJ2-2, the V gene TRBV3-1 (or the pseudogene TRBV3-2), with D tentatively TRBD1 (6 bases). Per the germline V gene, CDR1 is LGHDT and CDR2 is YNNKEL (reference sequence). Trimming took 5 bases from V and 6 from J, leaving 13 bases between them. The CDR3 sequence is 14 residues long. This CDR3 is CASSNREWAGELFF. The DNA of the CDR3 is TGTGCCAGCAGCAACAGGGAGTGGGCCGGGGAGCTGTTTTTT.